The rows below give T cell receptor beta chains drawn from one sample of a study of lymphopenia after photon versus proton radiotherapy. Libraries were prepared by immunoSEQ multiplex PCR; TCRdb keeps only in-frame clonotypes and omits some of them. The table includes 65,000 to 85,000 clones, approximately 90% detected once. Sample: peripheral blood, taken from a patient treated with photon-based radiotherapy. The receptors originated from a woman aged 40 to 50 with cholangiocarcinoma. Each CDR3 is given with its conserved first and last residue. A D gene is named only where the DNA matches it firmly. Expanded clones are given a class, and other clones once, few, many or no size at all.

TRBV7-9	TRBJ1-2	once	TRBD1	CASSFWVIKTGSNYGYTF	TGTGCCAGCAGCTTTTGGGTTATCAAGACAGGGTCTAACTATGGCTACACCTTC
TRBV7-3	TRBJ1-1	-	-	CASSLHPEDTEAFF	TGTGCCAGCAGCTTACATCCGGAGGACACTGAAGCTTTCTTT
TRBV4-1	TRBJ1-4	-	-	CASTPMKENEKLFF	TGCGCCAGCACCCCTATGAAAGAAAATGAAAAACTGTTTTTT
TRBV6-5	TRBJ1-1	-	-	CASSYSVGANTEAFF	TGTGCCAGCAGTTACTCAGTGGGGGCTAACACTGAAGCTTTCTTT
TRBV27	TRBJ1-5	-	TRBD1	CASSLGQLNQPQHF	TGTGCCAGCAGTTTGGGACAGCTTAATCAGCCCCAGCATTTT
TRBV5-6	TRBJ1-1	-	-	CASSGGQRVIMNTEAFF	TGTGCCAGCAGCGGGGGACAAAGGGTTATCATGAACACTGAAGCTTTCTTT
TRBV7-3	TRBJ2-1	-	TRBD2	CASSAVAGTNNEQFF	TGTGCCAGCAGCGCAGTAGCGGGGACTAACAATGAGCAGTTCTTC
TRBV13	TRBJ2-1	-	TRBD1	CASSLNTGANEQFF	TGTGCCAGCAGCTTGAACACAGGGGCCAATGAGCAGTTCTTC
TRBV11-3	TRBJ2-3	-	TRBD1	CASSFRTGGTDTQYF	TGTGCCAGCAGCTTCCGGACAGGGGGCACAGATACGCAGTATTTT
TRBV5-6	TRBJ1-1	-	-	CASSLSTEAFF	TGTGCCAGCAGCCTGTCCACTGAAGCTTTCTTT
TRBV7-9	TRBJ1-4	-	-	CASSPREKLFF	TGTGCCAGCAGCCCAAGAGAAAAACTGTTTTTT
TRBV30	TRBJ1-1	-	TRBD1	CAWRLKTGEGVQAFF	TGTGCCTGGAGACTAAAAACAGGGGAAGGGGTACAAGCTTTCTTT
TRBV5-1	TRBJ1-4	-	-	CASSLAGGDHEKLFF	TGCGCCAGCAGCTTGGCCGGGGGGGACCATGAAAAACTGTTTTTT
TRBV7-2	TRBJ2-7	-	-	CASSLQSSYEQYF	TGTGCCAGCAGCTTACAGAGCTCCTACGAGCAGTACTTC
TRBV5-6	TRBJ1-1	-	-	CASSSPGPGEAFF	TGTGCCAGCAGCTCCCCGGGCCCGGGAGAAGCTTTCTTT
TRBV30	TRBJ2-2	-	-	CAWSVEGTGELFF	TGTGCCTGGAGTGTAGAAGGCACCGGGGAGCTGTTTTTT
TRBV9	TRBJ2-5	-	TRBD2	CASSVEAGEETQYF	TGTGCCAGCAGCGTAGAAGCGGGAGAAGAGACCCAGTACTTC
TRBV5-5	TRBJ1-2	-	-	CASSGPGPNGYTF	TGTGCCAGCAGCGGCCCGGGACCGAATGGCTACACCTTC
TRBV28	TRBJ2-5	-	TRBD1	CASSLFGTGLKETQYF	TGTGCCAGCAGTTTATTCGGGACAGGGCTCAAGGAGACCCAGTACTTC
TRBV5-6	TRBJ2-7	-	-	CASSLEGDEQYF	TGTGCCAGCAGCTTGGAAGGGGACGAGCAGTACTTC
TRBV4-1	TRBJ1-5	-	-	CASSQDGGQPQHF	TGCGCCAGCAGCCAAGATGGAGGACAGCCCCAGCATTTT